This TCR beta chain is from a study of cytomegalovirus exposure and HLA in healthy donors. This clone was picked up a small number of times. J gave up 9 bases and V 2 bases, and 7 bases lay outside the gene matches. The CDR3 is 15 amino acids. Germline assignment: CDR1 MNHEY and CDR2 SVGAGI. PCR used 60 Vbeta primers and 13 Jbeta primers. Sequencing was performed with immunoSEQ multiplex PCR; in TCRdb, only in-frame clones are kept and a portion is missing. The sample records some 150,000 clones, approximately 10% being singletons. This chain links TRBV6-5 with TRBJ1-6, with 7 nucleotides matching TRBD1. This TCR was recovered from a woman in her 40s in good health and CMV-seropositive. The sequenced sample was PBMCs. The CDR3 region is CASSYIGGLFSPLHF. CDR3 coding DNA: TGTGCCAGCAGTTACATAGGGGGCCTATTTTCACCCCTCCACTTT.